What follows are 9 T cell receptor beta chains derived from one specimen sequenced in a study of cytomegalovirus exposure and HLA in healthy donors. The PCR was carried out with 60 Vbeta primers and 13 Jbeta primers. Some clones are missing from TCRdb's copy, which holds only in-frame ones; the method was immunoSEQ multiplex PCR. The profile covers some 200,000 clones, with around 77% appearing a single time and 2.9% taken by the ten largest. Sequenced: PBMCs. These receptors were collected from a woman between 25 and 40 years old in good health and CMV-seronegative.

This clone has only a few counts. The J gene is TRBJ1-6, the V gene TRBV6-5; 8 nucleotides agree with TRBD1. There are 14 residues in the CDR3. J lost 8 bases, V lost 5 bases, and 5 bases had no gene match. Germline CDR1 and CDR2: MNHEY and SVGAGI. The CDR3 nucleotides are TGTGCCAGCAGTGCCAGGGGGCGGGATTCACCCCTCCACTTT. Protein sequence: CASSARGRDSPLHF.

This clone was seen only once. The genes are TRBV12-5 and TRBJ2-1; D is undetermined. V was pared by 2 bases and J by 4 bases, with 3 bases between. The germline gives CDR1 LGHNT, CDR2 FRNRAP. This CDR3 has 12 amino acids. CDR3 nucleotide sequence: TGTGCTAGTGGTTTGTCGTACAATGAGCAGTTCTTC. This gives the protein CASGLSYNEQFF.

This rearrangement joins TRBV5-1 to TRBJ2-7; 9 positions match TRBD1. The CDR3 covers 14 residues. Germline V CDR1 and CDR2: SGHRS, YFSETQ. V shed 7 bases and J 6 bases; nucleotides not matched to a gene: 11. CDR3 sequence (DNA): TGCGCCAGCTGCACCGGGACAGGGTTACCCGAGCAGTACTTC. Its translation is CASCTGTGLPEQYF.

This chain joins TRBV7-2 and TRBJ1-1; TRBD1 agrees at 7 bases. This CDR3 is 16 amino acids long. Per the germline V gene, CDR1 is SGHTA and CDR2 is FQGNSA. The trim removed 4 bases at V and 1 base at J, leaving 9 bases unmatched. CDR3 sequence reads: CASSSTPQGGNTEAFF. In DNA, the CDR3 is TGTGCCAGCAGCTCTACCCCCCAGGGGGGGAACACTGAAGCTTTCTTT.

This clone was observed a handful of times. The rearrangement uses TRBV5-6 and TRBJ2-3; a weak D match, TRBD1 (6 bases). CDR3 length: 16 amino acids. Germline CDR1 and CDR2: SGHDT and YYEEEE. Trimming pared 6 bases from V and 2 bases from J, leaving 19 bases between. CDR3 sequence reads: CASNNLGTGLTDTQYF. Here the CDR3 DNA reads TGTGCCAGCAACAACCTCGGAACAGGGCTCACAGATACGCAGTATTTT.

This rearrangement joins TRBV5-6 to TRBJ1-3; D remains unclear. Per germline, CDR1 SGHDT and CDR2 YYEEEE. The CDR3 loop spans 14 amino acids. Trimming shortened V by 0 bases and J by 4 bases, and 8 bases separated the two germline ends. The CDR3 nucleotides read TGTGCCAGCAGCTTGGTATCGGGGGGAAACACCATATATTTT. Its translation: CASSLVSGGNTIYF.

The chain has TRBV7-9 and TRBJ1-5; the D gene is possibly TRBD1 (6 bases). The CDR3 runs to 18 residues. In germline, CDR1 is SEHNR, CDR2 FQNEAQ (reference sequence). V lost 3 bases and J 6 bases, leaving 24 bases between the germline ends. The CDR3 region has the DNA TGTGCCAGCAGCTTGGGGGGGACTTTTCAAGGGGGTAGTCAGCCCCAGCATTTT. This encodes CASSLGGTFQGGSQPQHF.

The chain joins TRBV7-2 to TRBJ2-7; 7 nucleotides agree with TRBD2. The CDR3 sequence is 14 residues long. Germline assignment: CDR1 SGHTA and CDR2 FQGNSA. V lost 3 bases, J lost 2 bases, and 4 bases stayed unmatched. CDR3 sequence: CASSLRREAYEQYF. The CDR3 DNA follows: TGTGCCAGCAGCTTGAGACGGGAGGCCTACGAGCAGTACTTC.

V gene TRBV10-3 combines with J gene TRBJ2-3, with D tentatively TRBD2 (6 bases). This CDR3 comprises 18 residues. The V end was cut by 0 bases, the J end by 4 bases, with 20 bases between. Per germline, CDR1 ENHRY and CDR2 SYGVKD. The CDR3 sequence: CAISESWDSLSPADTQYF. The CDR3 nucleotides read TGTGCCATCAGTGAGTCGTGGGACTCTCTATCCCCAGCAGATACGCAGTATTTT.